The 5 T cell receptor beta chains below come from one sample, sequenced in a study of CD8 T cells in Susac syndrome. Reverse transcription of about 0.45 to 1 ug RNA was performed with random hexamers. One entry per CDR3 protein results from TCRdb running MiXCR on the immunoSEQ multiplex PCR reads. This sample has around 200,000 distinct CDR3 sequences; around 95% occur once, and the top ten carry approximately 0.1%. Sample: CD4+ T cells from PBMCs. All receptors come from a human donor in good health.

There are a few counts of this clonotype. V is TRBV3-1 and J is TRBJ2-6, with TRBD1 as a possible D gene (5 bases). The CDR3 totals 15 residues. Germline V gives CDR1 LGHDT, CDR2 YNNKEL (reference sequence). Deletions cut 4 bases from V and 0 bases from J, with 7 bases between. Here the CDR3 DNA reads TGTGCCAGCAGCCCCGACAGCTCTGGGGCCAACGTCCTGACTTTC. The encoded protein is CASSPDSSGANVLTF.

The chain combines TRBV6-5 with TRBJ2-7; no reliable D call. In germline, CDR1 is MNHEY, CDR2 SVGAGI. This CDR3 is 13 amino acids long. The V end lost 4 bases, the J end lost 3 bases, and 10 bases lay between the germline ends. The CDR3 loop reads CASSSRRGYEQYV. The CDR3 DNA follows: TGTGCCAGCAGTTCTCGCCGCGGCTACGAGCAGTACGTC.

The J gene is TRBJ2-5, the V gene TRBV30, with no clear D. The germline gives CDR1 GTSNPN, CDR2 SVGIG (reference sequence). V dropped 7 bases and J dropped 0 bases, with 6 bases sitting between them. This CDR3 contains 11 residues. The CDR3 region has the DNA TGTGCCTACGGATACCAAGAGACCCAGTACTTC. The encoded protein is CAYGYQETQYF.

This chain links TRBV18 with TRBJ1-2; D not resolved. Germline V lookup: CDR1 KGHSH, CDR2 LQKENI. Trimming left V 2 bases short and J 6 bases short, with 16 bases between. CDR3 length: 15 residues. CDR3 DNA: TGTGCCAGCTCACCAGTCAGGATTGGTACGGATGGCTACACCTTC. It codes for CASSPVRIGTDGYTF.

The chain employs TRBV4-3 and TRBJ2-7; D gene unclear. Trimming shortened V by 0 bases and J by 5 bases, and 17 bases separated the two germline ends. The CDR3 is 16 residues long. Germline V lookup: CDR1 LGHNA, CDR2 YSLEER. For the CDR3, the DNA is TGCGCCAGCAGCCAAGATCCCAGGACGGCAATGGACGAGCAGTACTTC. The encoded protein is CASSQDPRTAMDEQYF.